These 25 T cell receptor beta chains were all obtained from the same sample, sequenced in a study of OX40 agonist ivuxolimab in advanced cancers. Profiled with immunoSEQ multiplex PCR; TCRdb holds only in-frame clones, not every one. Of 75,000 to 95,000 clones listed, about 92% were seen once; the top ten hold roughly 0.5%. Sample: CD4+ or CD8+ T cells sorted from blood, taken in a trial of the OX40 agonist ivuxolimab. These receptors were taken from an adult with an advanced solid tumor such as melanoma, head and neck, liver or kidney cancer.

The V and J genes are TRBV5-1 and TRBJ1-2; tentatively, D is TRBD1 (6 bases). Trimming removed 4 bases from V and 4 bases from J, with 14 bases in between. Germline V gene sequence: CDR1 SGHRS, CDR2 YFSETQ. This CDR3 contains 14 residues. As DNA, the CDR3 is TGCGCCAGCAGCCCGGGGGGGGCGGGCTATGGCTACACCTTC. Its translation is CASSPGGAGYGYTF. The variable domain in full, completed from reference TRBV5-1 and TRBJ1-2, reads KAGVTQTPRYLIKTRGQQVTLSCSPISGHRSVSWYQQTPGQGLQFLFEYFSETQRNKGNFPGRFSGRQFSNSRSEMNVSTLELGDSALYLCASSPGGAGYGYTFGSGTRLTVV.

The J gene is TRBJ2-5, the V gene TRBV30, with 7 bases lining up with TRBD2. Trimming took 0 bases from V and 3 from J; bases not matched to a gene: 7. The CDR3 loop spans 15 amino acids. Germline V gives CDR1 GTSNPN, CDR2 SVGIG (reference sequence). CDR3 in amino acids: CAWSVRAGVEETQYF. In DNA form, the CDR3 reads TGTGCCTGGAGTGTACGGGCGGGGGTGGAAGAGACCCAGTACTTC.

The chain has TRBV19 and TRBJ1-2; D ambiguous. The CDR3 totals 15 residues. V was shortened by 3 bases and J by 0 bases, with 11 bases between the two germline ends. Per the germline V gene, CDR1 is LNHDA and CDR2 is SQIVND (reference sequence). The CDR3 bases are TGTGCCAGTAGTATCCGCGAGCGAGCTAACTATGGCTACACCTTC. It codes for CASSIRERANYGYTF.

V gene TRBV28 combines with J gene TRBJ2-7; 9 positions agree with TRBD1. In germline, CDR1 is MDHEN, CDR2 SYDVKM. There are 15 residues in the CDR3. V gave up 6 bases and J gave up 2 bases; unmatched junction bases: 8. CDR3 region: CASRGPGTGTYEQYF. CDR3 nucleotides: TGTGCCAGCAGGGGCCCTGGGACAGGGACCTACGAGCAGTACTTC.

The chain uses TRBV6-1 and TRBJ2-3, with 7 nucleotides matching TRBD1. CDR3 length equals 13 residues. V lost 6 bases and J lost 4; bases outside the gene matches: 4. Looked up from germline, CDR1 is MNHNS and CDR2 is SASEGT. The DNA of the CDR3 is TGTGCCAGCAGCCGACAGGGTCCAGATACGCAGTATTTT. This translates into CASSRQGPDTQYF.

The chain combines TRBV29-1 with TRBJ2-5; 10 nucleotides line up with TRBD2. Germline-derived CDR1 and CDR2 are SQVTM and ANQGSEA. The CDR3 is made up of 14 amino acids. Trimming cost V 4 bases and J 5 bases; bases outside gene matches: 7. CDR3 residues: CSVAQAGGPETQYF. The CDR3 DNA is TGCAGCGTTGCCCAAGCGGGAGGGCCGGAGACCCAGTACTTC.

The chain uses TRBV7-9 and TRBJ2-6, with TRBD1 matching over 7 bases. Germline V gene sequence: CDR1 SEHNR, CDR2 FQNEAQ (reference sequence). The CDR3 has 18 residues. The V and J ends lost 5 bases and 0 bases, in that order; junction bases with no gene match: 10. The CDR3, as DNA: TGTGCCAGCAGCGCCGAGACAGGGCGGTTCTCTGGGGCCAACGTCCTGACTTTC. Protein product: CASSAETGRFSGANVLTF.

This sequence joins TRBV7-2 and TRBJ2-7; possible D gene TRBD1, 6 bases. The CDR3 sequence is 14 residues long. CDR1 and CDR2 (germline): SGHTA, FQGNSA. V dropped 6 bases and J dropped 3 bases, with 15 bases sitting between them. The CDR3 DNA follows: TGTGCCAGCAGTCGGTCGGACAGCCACTACGAGCAGTACTTC. It codes for CASSRSDSHYEQYF.

The gene calls are TRBV6-1 and TRBJ1-5; D gene unclear. Looked up from germline, CDR1 is MNHNS and CDR2 is SASEGT. The CDR3 has 12 amino acids. V dropped 6 bases and J dropped 9 bases, with 12 bases sitting between them. This CDR3 reads CASSGRIGPQHF. For the CDR3, the DNA is TGTGCCAGCAGCGGACGGATCGGGCCCCAGCATTTT.

A single count supports this clone. For the CDR3, the DNA is TGTGCCAGCAGTTTAAAGATGGCGGCAGGCGGGGATCAGCCCCAGCATTTT. Encoded protein: CASSLKMAAGGDQPQHF. J is TRBJ1-5 and V is TRBV27; D unclear. Trimming pared 2 bases from V and 5 bases from J, leaving 19 bases between. The CDR3 contains 17 residues. The germline V gene encodes CDR1 MNHEY and CDR2 SMNVEV (reference sequence).

V gene TRBV5-4 combines with J gene TRBJ2-7; TRBD1 aligns across 8 bases. This CDR3 contains 12 residues. Losses at the gene ends were 4 bases for V and 7 bases for J; bases not matched to a gene: 4. Germline assignment: CDR1 SGHNT and CDR2 YYREEE (reference sequence). CDR3 coding DNA: TGTGCCAGCAGCAAAACAGGGGGAGAGCAGTACTTC. Protein product: CASSKTGGEQYF.

This clone was detected once. CDR3 region: CASSLMGDRDNYGYTF. In DNA, the CDR3 is TGTGCCAGTAGCCTTATGGGGGACAGGGATAACTATGGCTACACCTTC. The chain joins TRBV19 to TRBJ1-2, with 9 bases that match TRBD1. V dropped 6 bases and J dropped 1; count of bases not matched to a gene: 9. The V gene's germline CDR1 is LNHDA and CDR2 SQIVND (reference sequence). The CDR3 extends over 16 amino acids.

The rearrangement uses TRBV7-3 and TRBJ2-1; D is undetermined. CDR3 length: 14 residues. Between the trimmed V and J ends, which lost 1 base and 5 bases, there was a span of 9 bases. Germline loops: CDR1 SGHTA, CDR2 FQGTGA. The DNA of the CDR3 is TGTGCCAGCAGCTTAAGTCGTGGGGACAATGAGCAGTTCTTC. Translating it yields CASSLSRGDNEQFF. Variable domain in full (rest from reference TRBV7-3 and TRBJ2-1): GAGVSQTPSNKVTEKGKYVELRCDPISGHTALYWYRQSLGQGPEFLIYFQGTGAADDSGLPNDRFFAVRPEGSVSTLKIQRTERGDSAVYLCASSLSRGDNEQFFGPGTRLTVL.

The chain is built from TRBV5-1 and TRBJ2-5, with 8 bases fitting TRBD2. Germline V lookup: CDR1 SGHRS, CDR2 YFSETQ. This CDR3 is built from 14 residues. Trimming cost V 0 bases and J 5 bases; bases outside gene matches: 3. In DNA form, the CDR3 reads TGCGCCAGCAGCTTGGGAGCGGGGGATGAGACCCAGTACTTC. It codes for CASSLGAGDETQYF.

The chain employs TRBV5-6 and TRBJ1-2, with TRBD1 matching 8 bases. Per germline, CDR1 SGHDT and CDR2 YYEEEE. The CDR3 contains 15 residues. Trimming removed 2 bases from V and 3 bases from J; junction bases left unmatched: 6. CDR3 in amino acids: CASSLPGTGYYGYTF. CDR3 nucleotides: TGTGCCAGCAGCTTACCCGGGACAGGATACTATGGCTACACCTTC.

The CDR3 spells CAWNQGARQPQHF. The CDR3 DNA follows: TGTGCCTGGAACCAGGGGGCGAGGCAGCCCCAGCATTTT. The chain couples TRBV30 to TRBJ1-5, with 8 positions matching TRBD1. After removal of 4 bases from V and 7 bases from J, the junction contained 6 bases not matched to a gene. The CDR3 is 13 amino acids. Germline-derived CDR1 and CDR2 are GTSNPN and SVGIG (reference sequence). Using reference TRBV30 and TRBJ1-5 for the parts outside the CDR3, the full variable domain is SQTIHQWPATLVQPVGSPLSLECTVEGTSNPNLYWYRQAAGRGLQLLFYSVGIGQISSEVPQNLSASRPQDRQFILSSKKLLLSDSGFYLCAWNQGARQPQHFGDGTRLSIL.

About this clone: Other nucleotide sequences in the sample specify the same CDR3. The CDR3 nucleotides read TGTGCCTGGAGTGTAGGAGAGACCCAGTACTTC. Translation gives CAWSVGETQYF. The chain is built from TRBV30 and TRBJ2-5; D not certain. Germline V gene data show CDR1 as GTSNPN and CDR2 as SVGIG (reference sequence). The CDR3 has 11 amino acids. The germline V and J ends were trimmed by 0 bases and 4 bases, with 3 bases remaining between them.

The chain combines TRBV9 with TRBJ2-1; TRBD2 agrees at 12 bases. V dropped 0 bases and J dropped 4; count of bases not matched to a gene: 2. The germline V gene has CDR1 SGDLS and CDR2 YYNGEE. The CDR3 is 16 residues long. The CDR3 is CASSVGGLAGYNEQFF. In DNA, the CDR3 is TGTGCCAGCAGCGTAGGAGGACTAGCGGGATACAATGAGCAGTTCTTC.

This rearrangement joins TRBV10-2 to TRBJ2-1; TRBD2 matches at 9 bases. J was trimmed by 9 bases and V by 2 bases; bases with no gene match: 20. The CDR3 has 19 residues. CDR1 WSHSY and CDR2 SAAADI come from the germline V gene. The CDR3 is CASSERGLRGLAGRGEQFF. Written as DNA, the CDR3 is TGCGCCAGCAGTGAGAGGGGGTTGCGTGGGCTAGCGGGAAGGGGTGAGCAGTTCTTC.

This chain joins TRBV6-5 and TRBJ1-2; 7 bases fit TRBD1. This CDR3 is built from 14 residues. J gave up 2 bases and V 0 bases, and 0 bases lay outside the gene matches. Per germline, CDR1 MNHEY and CDR2 SVGAGI. CDR3 nucleotide sequence: TGTGCCAGCAGTTACTCGACAGGGAACTATGGCTACACCTTC. This translates into CASSYSTGNYGYTF.

The gene calls are TRBV5-4 and TRBJ2-5; weak D call: TRBD1 (8 bases). The CDR3 is 17 amino acids. Deletions cut 1 base from V and 2 bases from J, with 18 bases between. The germline V gene encodes CDR1 SGHNT and CDR2 YYREEE (reference sequence). CDR3 in amino acids: CASSLRLTGGGQETQYF. The CDR3 region has the DNA TGTGCCAGCAGCTTGCGGCTAACAGGGGGGGGACAAGAGACCCAGTACTTC.

The rearrangement links TRBV7-2 to TRBJ2-7; D remains ambiguous. Germline values: CDR1 SGHTA, CDR2 FQGNSA. The V gene lost 3 bases and the J gene lost 2 bases, with 11 bases spanning the gap. This CDR3 has 14 amino acids. CDR3 nucleotide sequence: TGTGCCAGCAGCTTCGAAGGATCTGCCTACGAGCAGTACTTC. Translating it yields CASSFEGSAYEQYF.

This clone has a single count. This chain connects TRBV7-9 to TRBJ1-1; 11 bases are a match to TRBD1. Germline V gene lookup returns CDR1 SEHNR and CDR2 FQNEAQ (reference sequence). The trim removed 7 bases at V and 4 bases at J, leaving 14 bases unmatched. This CDR3 has 17 amino acids. As DNA, the CDR3 is TGTGCCAGCACCACTGAAGTCGGGACAGGGGGTATCACTGAAGCTTTCTTT. This codes for CASTTEVGTGGITEAFF.

The V and J genes are TRBV10-1 and TRBJ2-5, with 9 bases matching TRBD2. Trimming took 3 bases from V and 5 from J; bases not matched to a gene: 10. Germline V lookup: CDR1 WNHNN, CDR2 SYGVQD (reference sequence). CDR3 length: 16 residues. CDR3 nucleotides: TGCGCCAGCAGTGAAGGGTCGCGGGAGGGCCGCGAGACCCAGTACTTC. Protein sequence: CASSEGSREGRETQYF.

This chain links TRBV5-6 with TRBJ1-1; tentative D call: TRBD1 (6 bases). Germline lookup yields CDR1 SGHDT and CDR2 YYEEEE. Deletions cut 4 bases from V and 6 bases from J, with 16 bases between. CDR3 length: 14 residues. The CDR3 protein is CASSIIQGASEAFF. The CDR3 bases are TGTGCCAGCAGCATTATACAGGGCGCCTCTGAAGCTTTCTTT.